The 6 T cell receptor beta chains below come from one sample, sequenced in a study of CD8 T cells in Susac syndrome. An amount of RNA that ranged from 0.5 to 1 ug was reverse transcribed with random hexamers. One entry per CDR3 protein results from TCRdb running MiXCR on the immunoSEQ multiplex PCR reads. The table includes 150,000 to 200,000 distinct CDR3 sequences, roughly 94% detected once. What was sequenced was CD4+ T cells from PBMCs. The receptors here all came from a human donor with multiple sclerosis.

This sequence joins TRBV2 and TRBJ2-7, with TRBD1 matching over 7 bases. V gave up 4 bases and J gave up 0 bases; unmatched junction bases: 3. The CDR3 is made up of 14 amino acids. The V gene's germline CDR1 is SNHLY and CDR2 FYNNEI. This CDR3 reads CASSGQGHSYEQYF. In nucleotides, the CDR3 is TGTGCCAGCAGTGGACAGGGTCACTCCTACGAGCAGTACTTC. The entire variable domain, with the rest obtained from reference TRBV2 and TRBJ2-7, is as follows: EPEVTQTPSHQVTQMGQEVILRCVPISNHLYFYWYRQILGQKVEFLVSFYNNEISEKSEIFDDQFSVERPDGSNFTLKIRSTKLEDSAMYFCASSGQGHSYEQYFGPGTRLTVT.

This rearrangement joins TRBV12-5 to TRBJ1-2; TRBD1 aligns across 8 bases. The CDR3 consists of 14 residues. The junction had 10 bases not matched to a gene; V was cut back by 2 bases and J by 11 bases. Germline values: CDR1 LGHNT, CDR2 FRNRAP. The CDR3 coding sequence is TGTGCTAGTGGTTTGCCCCTCCGGGACAGGAGATACACCTTC. It codes for CASGLPLRDRRYTF.

The rearrangement joins TRBV29-1 to TRBJ2-5; either TRBD1 or TRBD2 may fit D (6 bases each). This CDR3 contains 15 residues. CDR1 is SQVTM, CDR2 ANQGSEA, per germline. The ends were cut back, 1 base at V and 1 base at J, with 13 bases in the middle. The CDR3: CSVEVYGGRQETQYF. DNA of the CDR3: TGCAGCGTTGAAGTATACGGGGGCCGCCAAGAGACCCAGTACTTC.

This clonotype was seen a few times. CDR3 residues: CAWSQTNRAPLHF. CDR3 bases: TGTGCCTGGAGTCAAACGAACAGGGCCCCCCTCCACTTT. The rearrangement joins TRBV30 to TRBJ1-6; possibly TRBD1 for D (6 bases). Looked up from germline, CDR1 is GTSNPN and CDR2 is SVGIG (reference sequence). The CDR3 has 13 amino acids. The V end lost 2 bases, the J end lost 13 bases, and 15 bases lay between the germline ends.

This sequence joins TRBV7-9 and TRBJ1-1; maybe TRBD1 (6 bases). The CDR3 has 15 residues. With 2 bases removed from V and 2 bases from J, the gap between germline ends came to 12 bases. Germline CDR1 is SEHNR and CDR2 is FQNEAQ (reference sequence). This chain's CDR3 is CASSLTSTGNTEAFF. The CDR3 DNA reads TGTGCCAGCAGCTTAACGTCGACAGGTAACACTGAAGCTTTCTTT.

The rearrangement links TRBV29-1 to TRBJ2-7, with TRBD2 identical over 12 bases. With 7 bases clipped from V and 3 bases from J, the junction kept 10 bases outside the gene matches. Germline values: CDR1 SQVTM, CDR2 ANQGSEA. The CDR3 is 15 residues long. The CDR3 bases are TGCAGCGCCGGCCTAGCGGGAGGGCCTTACTACGAGCAGTACTTC. It specifies CSAGLAGGPYYEQYF.